This T cell receptor (beta chain) derives from a study of low-dose radiotherapy and immunotherapy resistance in tumors. Study-level information: Cohort 1 patients were irradiated with 0.5 Gy fractions every 2 weeks to 6.5 Gy total. Every two weeks, cyclophosphamide 200 mg/m2 was infused one day before radiation plus immunotherapy. Priming of first-strand cDNA relied on TRAV- and TRBV-specific primers (covering alpha and beta chains).

TCR amplification ran approximately 22 PCR cycles using constant-region and V-primer adapter primers. TCRdb used MiXCR to reprocess the reads, holding one entry per CDR3 protein. The sample has about 50,000 distinct CDR3 sequences; approximately 10% are singletons. Ten or more counts support this clonotype. As to time point: before trial treatment. The patients who were eligible all carried advanced solid tumors that lacked tumor-infiltrating lymphocytes, meaning the tumors were TIL-negative. V lost 6 bases, J lost 7 bases, and 13 bases lay in between. The CDR3 length is 13 residues. The sample was PBMCs, taken before treatment. The clonotype comes from a female donor with ovarian cancer. The chain recombines TRBV23-1 with TRBJ1-5, with D perhaps TRBD1 (6 bases). TRBV23-1 is given ORF status, its function remaining uncertain. Here the CDR3 reads CASSHRVPQPQHF. CDR3 nucleotide sequence: TGCGCCAGCAGCCACAGGGTGCCCCAGCCCCAGCATTTT.